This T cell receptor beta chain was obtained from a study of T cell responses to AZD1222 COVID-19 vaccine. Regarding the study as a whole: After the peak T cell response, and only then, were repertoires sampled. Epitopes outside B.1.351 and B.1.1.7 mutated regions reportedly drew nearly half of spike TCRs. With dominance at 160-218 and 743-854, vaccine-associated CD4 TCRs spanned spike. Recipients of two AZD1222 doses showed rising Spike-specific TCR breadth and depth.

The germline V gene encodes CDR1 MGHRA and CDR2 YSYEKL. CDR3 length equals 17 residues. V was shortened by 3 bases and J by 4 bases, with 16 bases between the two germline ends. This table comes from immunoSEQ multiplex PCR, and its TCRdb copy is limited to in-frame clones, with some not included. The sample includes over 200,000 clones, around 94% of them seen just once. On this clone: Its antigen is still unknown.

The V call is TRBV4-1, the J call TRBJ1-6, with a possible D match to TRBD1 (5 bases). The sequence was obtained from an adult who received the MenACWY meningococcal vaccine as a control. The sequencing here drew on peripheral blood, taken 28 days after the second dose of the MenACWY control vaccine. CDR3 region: CASSQGLGADYNSPLHF. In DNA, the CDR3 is TGCGCCAGCAGCCAGGGTCTAGGGGCAGATTATAATTCACCCCTCCACTTT.